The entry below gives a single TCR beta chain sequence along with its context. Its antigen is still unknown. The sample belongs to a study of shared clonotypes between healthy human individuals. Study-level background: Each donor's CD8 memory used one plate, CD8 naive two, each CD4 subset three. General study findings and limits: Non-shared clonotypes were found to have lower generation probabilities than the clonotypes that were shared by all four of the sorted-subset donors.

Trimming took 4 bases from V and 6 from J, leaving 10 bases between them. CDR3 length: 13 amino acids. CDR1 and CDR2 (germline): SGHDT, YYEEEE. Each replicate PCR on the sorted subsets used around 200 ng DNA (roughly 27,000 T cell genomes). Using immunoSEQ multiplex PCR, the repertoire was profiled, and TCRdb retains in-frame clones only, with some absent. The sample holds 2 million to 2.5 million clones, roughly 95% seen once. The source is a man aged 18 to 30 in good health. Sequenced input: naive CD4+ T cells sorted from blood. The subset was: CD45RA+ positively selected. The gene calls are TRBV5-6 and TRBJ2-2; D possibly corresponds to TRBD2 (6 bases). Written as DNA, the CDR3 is TGTGCCAGCAGCCTAGGGACTCCCGGGGAGCTGTTTTTT. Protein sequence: CASSLGTPGELFF.